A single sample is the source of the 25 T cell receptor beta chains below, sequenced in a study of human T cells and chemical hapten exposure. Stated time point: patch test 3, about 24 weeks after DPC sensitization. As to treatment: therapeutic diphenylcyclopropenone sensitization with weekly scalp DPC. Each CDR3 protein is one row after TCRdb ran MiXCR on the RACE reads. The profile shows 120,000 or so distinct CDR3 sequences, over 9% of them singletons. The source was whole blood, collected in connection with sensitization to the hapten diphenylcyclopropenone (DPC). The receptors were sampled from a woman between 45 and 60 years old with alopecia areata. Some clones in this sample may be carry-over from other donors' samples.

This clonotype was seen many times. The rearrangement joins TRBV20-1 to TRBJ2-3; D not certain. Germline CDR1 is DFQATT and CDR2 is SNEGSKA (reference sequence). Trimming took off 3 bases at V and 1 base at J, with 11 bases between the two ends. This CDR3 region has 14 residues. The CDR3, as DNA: TGCAGTGCTAGTATGGGATACGGCACAGATACGCAGTATTTT. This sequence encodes CSASMGYGTDTQYF.

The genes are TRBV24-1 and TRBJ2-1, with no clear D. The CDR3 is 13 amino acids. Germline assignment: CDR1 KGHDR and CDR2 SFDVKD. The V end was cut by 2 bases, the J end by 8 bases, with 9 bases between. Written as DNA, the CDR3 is TGTGCCACCAGTGATTCCAGAGCCGATGAGCAGTTCTTC. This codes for CATSDSRADEQFF.

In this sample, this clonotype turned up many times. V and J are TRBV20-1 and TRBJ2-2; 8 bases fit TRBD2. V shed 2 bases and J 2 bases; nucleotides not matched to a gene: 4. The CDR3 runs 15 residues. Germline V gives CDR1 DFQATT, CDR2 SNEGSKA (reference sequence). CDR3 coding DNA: TGCAGTGCTAGAAGGGCGGGGGGAAACACCGGGGAGCTGTTTTTT. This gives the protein CSARRAGGNTGELFF.

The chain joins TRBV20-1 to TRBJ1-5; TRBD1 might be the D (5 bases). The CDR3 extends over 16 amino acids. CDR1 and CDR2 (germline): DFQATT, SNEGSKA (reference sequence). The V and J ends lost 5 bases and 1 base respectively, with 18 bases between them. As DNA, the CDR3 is TGCAGTGCTCAAGGGTACTCACGGGGGAGCAATCAGCCCCAGCATTTT. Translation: CSAQGYSRGSNQPQHF.

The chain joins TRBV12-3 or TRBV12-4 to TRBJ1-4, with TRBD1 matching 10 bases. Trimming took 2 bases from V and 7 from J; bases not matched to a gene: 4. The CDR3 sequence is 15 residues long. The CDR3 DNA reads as TGTGCCAGCAGTTTATTAGGGACAGGGGCTGAAAAACTGTTTTTT. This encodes CASSLLGTGAEKLFF.

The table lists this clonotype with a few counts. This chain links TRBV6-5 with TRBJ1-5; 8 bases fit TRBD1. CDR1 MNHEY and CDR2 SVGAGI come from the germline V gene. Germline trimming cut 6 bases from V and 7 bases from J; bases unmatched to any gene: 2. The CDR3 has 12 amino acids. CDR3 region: CASRTGEQPQHF. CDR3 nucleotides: TGTGCCAGCAGGACAGGGGAGCAGCCCCAGCATTTT.

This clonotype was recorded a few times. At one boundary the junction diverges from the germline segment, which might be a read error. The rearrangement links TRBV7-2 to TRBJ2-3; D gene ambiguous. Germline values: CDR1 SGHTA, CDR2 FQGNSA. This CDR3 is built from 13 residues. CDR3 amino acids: CASCFRPTDTQYF. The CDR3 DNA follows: TGTGCCAGCTGCTTCCGCCCCACGGATACGCAGTATTTT.

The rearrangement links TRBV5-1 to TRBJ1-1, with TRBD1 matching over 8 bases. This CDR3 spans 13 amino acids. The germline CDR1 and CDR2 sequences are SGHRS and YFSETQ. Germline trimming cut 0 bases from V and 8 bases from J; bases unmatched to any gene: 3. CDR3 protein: CASSLDGQGEAFF. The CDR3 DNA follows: TGCGCCAGCAGCTTGGATGGACAGGGAGAAGCTTTCTTT.

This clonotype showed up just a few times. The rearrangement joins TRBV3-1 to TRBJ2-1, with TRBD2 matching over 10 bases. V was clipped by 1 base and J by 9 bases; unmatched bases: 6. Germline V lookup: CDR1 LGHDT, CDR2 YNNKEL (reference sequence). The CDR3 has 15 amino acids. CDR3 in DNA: TGTGCCAGCAGCCAAGGGCGAGCGGGAGGGATTGAGCAGTTCTTC. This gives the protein CASSQGRAGGIEQFF.

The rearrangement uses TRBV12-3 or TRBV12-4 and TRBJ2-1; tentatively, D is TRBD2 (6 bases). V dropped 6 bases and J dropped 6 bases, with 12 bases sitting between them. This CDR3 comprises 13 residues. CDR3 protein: CASSGGALNEQFF. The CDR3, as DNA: TGTGCCAGCAGCGGGGGAGCCCTCAATGAGCAGTTCTTC.

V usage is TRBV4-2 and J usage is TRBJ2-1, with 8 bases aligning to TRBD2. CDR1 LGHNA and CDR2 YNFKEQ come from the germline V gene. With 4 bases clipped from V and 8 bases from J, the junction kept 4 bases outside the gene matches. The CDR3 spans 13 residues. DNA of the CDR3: TGTGCCAGCAGCCCTTACGGGGGGGATGAGCAGTTCTTC. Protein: CASSPYGGDEQFF.

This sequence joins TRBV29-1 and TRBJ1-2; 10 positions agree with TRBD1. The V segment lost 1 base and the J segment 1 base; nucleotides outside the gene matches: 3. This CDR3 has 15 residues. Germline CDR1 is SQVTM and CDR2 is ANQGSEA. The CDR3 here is CSVEGGQGSNYGYTF. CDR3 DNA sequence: TGCAGCGTTGAAGGGGGACAGGGGAGTAACTATGGCTACACCTTC.

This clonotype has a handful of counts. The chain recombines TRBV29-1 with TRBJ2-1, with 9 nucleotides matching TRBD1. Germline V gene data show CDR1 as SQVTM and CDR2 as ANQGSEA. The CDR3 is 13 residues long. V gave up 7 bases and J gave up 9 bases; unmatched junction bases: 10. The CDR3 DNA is TGCAGCGGGGACAGGGAAGGGCAGGGTGAGCAGTTCTTC. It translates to CSGDREGQGEQFF.

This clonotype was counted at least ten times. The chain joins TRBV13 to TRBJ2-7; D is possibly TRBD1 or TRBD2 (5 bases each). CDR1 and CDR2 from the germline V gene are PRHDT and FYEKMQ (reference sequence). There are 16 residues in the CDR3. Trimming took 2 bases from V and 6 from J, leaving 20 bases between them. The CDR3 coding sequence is TGTGCCAGCAGCTTACCCCCTCGGGGCCCTGGGTCCGAGCAGTACTTC. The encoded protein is CASSLPPRGPGSEQYF.

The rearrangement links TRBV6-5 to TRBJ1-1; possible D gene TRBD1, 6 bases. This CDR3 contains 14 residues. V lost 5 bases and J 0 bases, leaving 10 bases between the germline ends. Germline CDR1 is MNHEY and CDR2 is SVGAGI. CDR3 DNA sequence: TGTGCCAGCAGTGGACAGACCATGAACACTGAAGCTTTCTTT. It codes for CASSGQTMNTEAFF.

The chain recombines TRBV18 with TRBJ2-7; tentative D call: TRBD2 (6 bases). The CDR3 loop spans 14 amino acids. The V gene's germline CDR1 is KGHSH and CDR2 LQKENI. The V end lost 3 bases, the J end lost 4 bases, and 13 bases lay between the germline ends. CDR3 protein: CASSPPAGWYEQYF. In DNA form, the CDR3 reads TGTGCCAGCTCACCCCCCGCGGGATGGTACGAGCAGTACTTC.

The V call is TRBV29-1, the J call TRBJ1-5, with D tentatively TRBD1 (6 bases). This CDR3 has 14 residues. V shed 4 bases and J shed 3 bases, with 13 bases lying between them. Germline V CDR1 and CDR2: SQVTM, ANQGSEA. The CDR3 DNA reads TGCAGCGTTGCCGGGGGCGCGAACAATCAGCCCCAGCATTTT. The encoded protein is CSVAGGANNQPQHF.

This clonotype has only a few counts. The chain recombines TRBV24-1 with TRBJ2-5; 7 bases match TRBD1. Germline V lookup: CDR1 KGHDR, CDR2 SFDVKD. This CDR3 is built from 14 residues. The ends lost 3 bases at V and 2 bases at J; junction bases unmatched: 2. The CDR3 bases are TGTGCCACCAGTGATCCGGACAGGCAAGAGACCCAGTACTTC. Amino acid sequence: CATSDPDRQETQYF.

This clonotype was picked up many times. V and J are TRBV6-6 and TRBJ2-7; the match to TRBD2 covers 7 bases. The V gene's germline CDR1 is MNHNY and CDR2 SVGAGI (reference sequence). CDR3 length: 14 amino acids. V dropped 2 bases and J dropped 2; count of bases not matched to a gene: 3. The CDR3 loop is CASSYEGGTYEQYF. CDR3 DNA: TGTGCCAGCAGTTACGAGGGAGGGACCTACGAGCAGTACTTC.

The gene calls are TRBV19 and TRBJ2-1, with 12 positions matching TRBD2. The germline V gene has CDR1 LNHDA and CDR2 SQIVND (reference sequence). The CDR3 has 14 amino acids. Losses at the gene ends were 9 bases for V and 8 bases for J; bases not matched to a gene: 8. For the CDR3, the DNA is TGTGCCAGCGCAACTAGCGGGGGGAGCGATGAGCAGTTCTTC. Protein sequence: CASATSGGSDEQFF.

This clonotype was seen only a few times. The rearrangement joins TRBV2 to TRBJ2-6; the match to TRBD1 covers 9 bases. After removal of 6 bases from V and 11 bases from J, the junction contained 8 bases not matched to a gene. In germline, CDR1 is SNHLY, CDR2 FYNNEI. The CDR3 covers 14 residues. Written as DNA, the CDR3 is TGTGCCAGCAGCCCCGCTGACAGGGGGTACGTCCTGACTTTC. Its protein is CASSPADRGYVLTF.

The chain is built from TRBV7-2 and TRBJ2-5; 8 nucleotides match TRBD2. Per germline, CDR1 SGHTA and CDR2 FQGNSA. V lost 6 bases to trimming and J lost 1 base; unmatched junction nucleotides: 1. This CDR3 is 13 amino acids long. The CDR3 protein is CASSRGGQETQYF. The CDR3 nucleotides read TGTGCCAGCAGTCGGGGGGGCCAAGAGACCCAGTACTTC.

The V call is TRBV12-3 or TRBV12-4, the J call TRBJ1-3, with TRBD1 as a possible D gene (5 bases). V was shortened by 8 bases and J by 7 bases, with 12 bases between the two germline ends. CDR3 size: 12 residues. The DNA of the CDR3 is TGTGCCAGCGACAGCTCATTCAACACCATATATTTT. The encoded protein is CASDSSFNTIYF.

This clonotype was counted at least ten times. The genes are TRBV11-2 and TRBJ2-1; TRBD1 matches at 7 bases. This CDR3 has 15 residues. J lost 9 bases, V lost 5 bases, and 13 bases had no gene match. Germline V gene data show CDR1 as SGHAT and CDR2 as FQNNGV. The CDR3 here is CASSPVKGAQIEQFF. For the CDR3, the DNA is TGTGCCAGCAGCCCCGTAAAGGGGGCCCAGATTGAGCAGTTCTTC.

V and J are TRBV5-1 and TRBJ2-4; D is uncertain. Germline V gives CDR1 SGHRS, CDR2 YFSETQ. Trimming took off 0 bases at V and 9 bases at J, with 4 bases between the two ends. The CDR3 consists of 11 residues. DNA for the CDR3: TGCGCCAGCAGCTTGGAGGGCATTCAGTACTTC. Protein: CASSLEGIQYF. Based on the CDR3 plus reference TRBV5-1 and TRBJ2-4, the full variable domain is KAGVTQTPRYLIKTRGQQVTLSCSPISGHRSVSWYQQTPGQGLQFLFEYFSETQRNKGNFPGRFSGRQFSNSRSEMNVSTLELGDSALYLCASSLEGIQYFGAGTRLSVL.